Below are 10 T cell receptor beta chains sequenced from a single sample in a study of blood T cell repertoires in COVID-19. Some clones are missing from TCRdb's copy, which holds only in-frame ones; the method was immunoSEQ multiplex PCR. The table shows over 150,000 clones, with approximately 79% occurring only once. Sequenced material: PBMCs or T cells enriched from blood (not recorded which). The receptors originated from a man aged 45-65 years who had recovered from COVID-19.

V gene TRBV18 combines with J gene TRBJ2-2; 9 bases are a match to TRBD2. Per the germline V gene, CDR1 is KGHSH and CDR2 is LQKENI. CDR3 length: 16 residues. The J segment lost 4 bases and the V segment lost 1 base, leaving 4 bases of the junction unmatched. CDR3 nucleotide sequence: TGTGCCAGCTCACCACTCCTAGCGGGATCCACCGGGGAGCTGTTTTTT. It yields the protein CASSPLLAGSTGELFF.

J is TRBJ1-1 and V is TRBV6-1; unclear D gene. The CDR3 totals 14 residues. CDR1 and CDR2 (germline): MNHNS, SASEGT. Trimming pared 1 base from V and 1 base from J, leaving 7 bases between. The CDR3 sequence is CASSEETGNTEAFF. For the CDR3, the DNA is TGTGCCAGCAGTGAAGAAACTGGGAACACTGAAGCTTTCTTT.

This chain joins TRBV6-6 and TRBJ1-1; 9 nucleotides line up with TRBD1. This CDR3 region has 17 residues. Germline lookup yields CDR1 MNHNY and CDR2 SVGAGI (reference sequence). Losses at the gene ends were 5 bases for V and 6 bases for J; bases not matched to a gene: 16. The CDR3 DNA sequence: TGTGCCAGCAGTCAAACGCCGCCCTGGGGACAGGGTCCTGAAGCTTTCTTT. Its protein product is CASSQTPPWGQGPEAFF.

J is TRBJ2-1 and V is TRBV5-1; D is possibly TRBD2 (6 bases). There are 17 residues in the CDR3. Trimming shortened V by 0 bases and J by 9 bases, and 22 bases separated the two germline ends. The germline CDR1 and CDR2 sequences are SGHRS and YFSETQ. The CDR3 loop is CASSLAGAGSGFGEQFF. CDR3 in DNA: TGCGCCAGCAGCTTGGCCGGGGCGGGGTCGGGATTTGGTGAGCAGTTCTTC. Using reference TRBV5-1 and TRBJ2-1 for the parts outside the CDR3, the full variable domain is KAGVTQTPRYLIKTRGQQVTLSCSPISGHRSVSWYQQTPGQGLQFLFEYFSETQRNKGNFPGRFSGRQFSNSRSEMNVSTLELGDSALYLCASSLAGAGSGFGEQFFGPGTRLTVL.

The CDR3, as DNA: TGCGCCAGCAGTCAATCACAGCCCAATAGTACATATGACTACAATGAGCAGTTCTTC. Translation gives CASSQSQPNSTYDYNEQFF. V gene TRBV23-1 combines with J gene TRBJ2-1, with D uncertain. TRBV23-1 falls under the ORF class, with uncertain function. The CDR3 has 19 amino acids. V lost 0 bases, J lost 3 bases, and 21 bases lay in between.

V is TRBV6-5 and J is TRBJ2-7; D is uncertain. V lost 6 bases and J lost 2, with 8 bases in between. Germline V CDR1 and CDR2: MNHEY, SVGAGI. This CDR3 region has 12 residues. The CDR3 spells CASSQTAYEQYF. The CDR3 nucleotides read TGTGCCAGCAGCCAGACTGCCTACGAGCAGTACTTC.

The rearrangement joins TRBV21-1 to TRBJ1-4; TRBD1 is the table's D call and was not checked against the DNA. TRBV21-1 is shown as a pseudogene. This CDR3 region has 16 residues. This CDR3 is CASSRVDRVANEKLFF. The CDR3 nucleotides read TGTGCCAGCAGCAGAGTGGACAGGGTAGCTAATGAAAAACTGTTTTTT.

The chain combines TRBV19 with TRBJ1-2; TRBD1 matches 7 bases. The germline V gene has CDR1 LNHDA and CDR2 SQIVND (reference sequence). V shed 5 bases and J 7 bases; nucleotides not matched to a gene: 13. The CDR3 loop spans 15 amino acids. Here the CDR3 DNA reads TGTGCCAGTAGTGGACAGGCGGTGTATTCGGGTGGCTACACCTTC. Protein: CASSGQAVYSGGYTF.

The rearrangement links TRBV5-1 to TRBJ2-5; D not certain. Trimming took off 1 base at V and 5 bases at J, with 12 bases between the two ends. Germline V gene data show CDR1 as SGHRS and CDR2 as YFSETQ. The CDR3 is 14 residues long. The CDR3 region has the DNA TGCGCCAGCAGCTTGCAGGCGTCCCGGGAGACCCAGTACTTC. This encodes CASSLQASRETQYF.

This clone has only a few counts. The genes are TRBV5-1 and TRBJ1-1; possibly TRBD1 for D (5 bases). Germline V gives CDR1 SGHRS, CDR2 YFSETQ. Trimming removed 3 bases at V and 10 bases at J, with 16 bases between. The CDR3 consists of 13 residues. The CDR3 loop is CASSSLEGITAFF. The CDR3 coding sequence is TGCGCCAGCAGCTCCCTGGAGGGGATAACAGCTTTCTTT.